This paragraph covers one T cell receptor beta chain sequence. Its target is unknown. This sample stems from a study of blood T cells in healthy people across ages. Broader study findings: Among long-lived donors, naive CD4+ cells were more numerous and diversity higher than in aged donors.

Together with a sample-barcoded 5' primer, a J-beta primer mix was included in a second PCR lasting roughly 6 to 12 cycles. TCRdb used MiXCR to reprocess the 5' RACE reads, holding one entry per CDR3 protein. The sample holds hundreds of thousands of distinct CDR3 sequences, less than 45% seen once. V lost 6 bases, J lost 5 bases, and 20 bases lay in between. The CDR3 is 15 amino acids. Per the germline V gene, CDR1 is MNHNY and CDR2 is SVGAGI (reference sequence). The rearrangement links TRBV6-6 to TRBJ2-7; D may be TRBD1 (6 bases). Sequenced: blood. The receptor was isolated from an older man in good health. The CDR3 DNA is TGTGCCAGCAGCTACCGGGACACGCGATCCCACGAGCAGTACTTC. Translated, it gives CASSYRDTRSHEQYF.